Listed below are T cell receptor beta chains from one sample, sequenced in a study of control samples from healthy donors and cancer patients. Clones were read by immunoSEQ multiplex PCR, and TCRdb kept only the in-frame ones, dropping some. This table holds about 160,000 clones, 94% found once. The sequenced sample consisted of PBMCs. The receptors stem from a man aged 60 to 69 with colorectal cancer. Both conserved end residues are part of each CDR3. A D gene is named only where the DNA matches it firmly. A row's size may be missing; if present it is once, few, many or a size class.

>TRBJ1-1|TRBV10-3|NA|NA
TGTGCCATCAGTGTAGAGGGGATGAACACTGAAGCTTTCTTT
CAISVEGMNTEAFF
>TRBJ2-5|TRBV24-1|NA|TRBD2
TGTGCCACCAGCGCGCCGGGAGGGGAGACCCAGTACTTC
CATSAPGGETQYF
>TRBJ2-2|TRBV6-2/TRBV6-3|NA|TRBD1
TGTGCCAGCAGTTCCCTAGGGACAGGGAAAACCGGGGAGCTGTTTTTT
CASSSLGTGKTGELFF
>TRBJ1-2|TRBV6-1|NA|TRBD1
TGTGCCAGCAGTGGCCCCCCCGGACAGGGGGCGCGCTCTGGCTACACCTTC
CASSGPPGQGARSGYTF
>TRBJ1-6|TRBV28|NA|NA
TGTGCCAGCAACCGAGACAGTTTTCTTCTTGGGGATTCACCCCTCCACTTT
CASNRDSFLLGDSPLHF
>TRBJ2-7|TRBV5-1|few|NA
TGCGCCAGCACCTGGGCTATGGGGCAGGGCTCCTACGAGCAGTACTTC
CASTWAMGQGSYEQYF
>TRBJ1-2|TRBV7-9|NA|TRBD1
TGTGCCAGCAGCTTAGGGGCAGGGGGATATGGCTACACCTTC
CASSLGAGGYGYTF
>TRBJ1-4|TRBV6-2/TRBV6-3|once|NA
TGTGCCAGCAGACCTCCCGGGACAACAAGGGGCGAAAAACTGTTTTTT
CASRPPGTTRGEKLFF
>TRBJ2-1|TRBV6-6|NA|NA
TGTGCCAGCAGCTCCGGGACATACAACAATGAGCAGTTCTTC
CASSSGTYNNEQFF
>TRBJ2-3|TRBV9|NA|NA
TGTGCCAGCAGCGGTAGCGGAGGCACAGATACGCAGTATTTT
CASSGSGGTDTQYF
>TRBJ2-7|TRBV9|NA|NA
TGTGCCAGCAGCGCCGAGGTTGGGGATTACGAGCAGTACTTC
CASSAEVGDYEQYF
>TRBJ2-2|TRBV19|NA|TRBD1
TGTGCCAGTAGTGGACAGGGGTCCGGGGAGCTGTTTTTT
CASSGQGSGELFF
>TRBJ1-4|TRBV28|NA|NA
TGTGCCAGCAGTCTCTGGGGGTCAGGAGCTAATGAAAAACTGTTTTTT
CASSLWGSGANEKLFF
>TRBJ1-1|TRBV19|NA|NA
TGTGCCAGTAGTAGCCGAGGTGACACTGAAGCTTTCTTT
CASSSRGDTEAFF